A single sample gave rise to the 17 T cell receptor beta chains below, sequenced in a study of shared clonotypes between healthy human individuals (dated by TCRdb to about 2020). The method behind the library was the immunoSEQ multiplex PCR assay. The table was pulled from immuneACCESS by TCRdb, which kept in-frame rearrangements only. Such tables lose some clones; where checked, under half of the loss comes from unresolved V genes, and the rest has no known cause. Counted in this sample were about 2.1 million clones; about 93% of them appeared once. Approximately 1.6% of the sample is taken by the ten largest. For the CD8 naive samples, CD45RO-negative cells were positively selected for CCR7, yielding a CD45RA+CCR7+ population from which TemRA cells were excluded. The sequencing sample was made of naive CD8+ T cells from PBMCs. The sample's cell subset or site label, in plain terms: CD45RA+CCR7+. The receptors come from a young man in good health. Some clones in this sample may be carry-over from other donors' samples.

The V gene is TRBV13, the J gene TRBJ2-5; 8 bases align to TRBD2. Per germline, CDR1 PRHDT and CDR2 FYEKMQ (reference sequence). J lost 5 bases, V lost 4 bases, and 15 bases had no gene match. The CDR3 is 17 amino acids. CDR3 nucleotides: TGTGCCAGCAGCTCCCTTCCCAGTAGCGGGAACCGGGAGACCCAGTACTTC. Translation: CASSSLPSSGNRETQYF.

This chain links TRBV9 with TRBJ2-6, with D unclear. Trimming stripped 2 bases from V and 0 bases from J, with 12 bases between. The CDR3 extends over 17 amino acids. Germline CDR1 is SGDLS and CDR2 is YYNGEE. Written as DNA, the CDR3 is TGTGCCAGCAGCGTGGAGACGTCGTCCTCTGGGGCCAACGTCCTGACTTTC. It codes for CASSVETSSSGANVLTF.

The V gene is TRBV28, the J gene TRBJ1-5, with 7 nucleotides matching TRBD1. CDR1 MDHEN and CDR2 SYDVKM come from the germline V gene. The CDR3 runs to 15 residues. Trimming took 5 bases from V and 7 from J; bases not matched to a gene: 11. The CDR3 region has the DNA TGTGCCAGCAGTGCCCGACAGGGTCCCGAGCAGCCCCAGCATTTT. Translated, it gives CASSARQGPEQPQHF.

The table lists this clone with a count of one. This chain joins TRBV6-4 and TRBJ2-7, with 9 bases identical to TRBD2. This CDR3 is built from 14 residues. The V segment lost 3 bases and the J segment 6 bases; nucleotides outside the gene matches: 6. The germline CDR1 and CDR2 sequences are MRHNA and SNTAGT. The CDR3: CASSEIAGALEQYF. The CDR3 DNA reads TGTGCCAGCAGTGAGATAGCGGGAGCTCTCGAGCAGTACTTC.

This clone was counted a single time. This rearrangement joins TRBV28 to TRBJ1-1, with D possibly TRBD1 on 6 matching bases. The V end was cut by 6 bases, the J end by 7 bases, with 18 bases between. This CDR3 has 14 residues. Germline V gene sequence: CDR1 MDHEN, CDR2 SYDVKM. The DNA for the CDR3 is TGTGCCAGCAGAGGGCCGGGACACCGGCTTGAAGCTTTCTTT. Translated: CASRGPGHRLEAFF.

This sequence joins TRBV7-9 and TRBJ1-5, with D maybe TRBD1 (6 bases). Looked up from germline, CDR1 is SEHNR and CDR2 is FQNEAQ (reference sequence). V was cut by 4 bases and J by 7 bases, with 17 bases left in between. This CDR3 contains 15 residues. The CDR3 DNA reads TGTGCCAGCAGCTCTGCGACGATTAGGGGGCAGCCCCAGCATTTT. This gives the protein CASSSATIRGQPQHF.

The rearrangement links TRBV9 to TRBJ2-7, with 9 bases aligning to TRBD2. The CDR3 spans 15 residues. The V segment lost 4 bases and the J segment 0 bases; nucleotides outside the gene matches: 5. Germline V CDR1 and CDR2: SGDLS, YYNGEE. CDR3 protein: CASSPRLAASYEQYF. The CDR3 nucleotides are TGTGCCAGCAGCCCCCGACTAGCGGCCTCCTACGAGCAGTACTTC.

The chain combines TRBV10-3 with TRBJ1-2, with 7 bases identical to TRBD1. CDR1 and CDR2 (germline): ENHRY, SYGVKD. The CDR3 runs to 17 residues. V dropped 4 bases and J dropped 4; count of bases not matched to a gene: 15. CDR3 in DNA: TGTGCCATCAGTGGCGGACAGGAGAGCGCCCGCCCCTATGGCTACACCTTC. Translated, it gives CAISGGQESARPYGYTF.

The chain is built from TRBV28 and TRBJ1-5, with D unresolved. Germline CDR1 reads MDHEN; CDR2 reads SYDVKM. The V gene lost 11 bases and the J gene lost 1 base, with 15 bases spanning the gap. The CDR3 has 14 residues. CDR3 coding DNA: TGTGCCGGTTCATCCTACAGAAGCAATCAGCCCCAGCATTTT. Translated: CAGSSYRSNQPQHF. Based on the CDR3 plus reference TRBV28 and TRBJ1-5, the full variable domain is DVKVTQSSRYLVKRTGEKVFLECVQDMDHENMFWYRQDPGLGLRLIYFSYDVKMKEKGDIPEGYSVSREKKERFSLILESASTNQTSMYLCAGSSYRSNQPQHFGDGTRLSIL.

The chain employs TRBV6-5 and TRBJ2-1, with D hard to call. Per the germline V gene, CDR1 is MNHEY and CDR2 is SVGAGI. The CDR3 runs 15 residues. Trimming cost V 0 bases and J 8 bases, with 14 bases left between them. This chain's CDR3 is CASSYSMEPADEQFF. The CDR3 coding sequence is TGTGCCAGCAGTTACTCGATGGAACCAGCAGATGAGCAGTTCTTC.

The CDR3 spells CASTSVGADTQYF. The CDR3 DNA sequence: TGTGCCAGTACCTCAGTTGGGGCAGATACGCAGTATTTT. The J gene is TRBJ2-3, the V gene TRBV19, with unresolved D. Per the germline V gene, CDR1 is LNHDA and CDR2 is SQIVND (reference sequence). The V end lost 7 bases, the J end lost 4 bases, and 12 bases lay between the germline ends. CDR3 length: 13 amino acids.

CDR3 in amino acids: CASSFGGLGLYEQYF. CDR3 DNA: TGTGCCAGCAGCTTCGGTGGCTTGGGGCTCTACGAGCAGTACTTC. V usage is TRBV11-2 and J usage is TRBJ2-7, with a possible D match to TRBD1 (5 bases). This CDR3 is 15 amino acids long. Germline V CDR1 and CDR2: SGHAT, FQNNGV. The V gene lost 3 bases and the J gene lost 3 bases, with 15 bases spanning the gap.

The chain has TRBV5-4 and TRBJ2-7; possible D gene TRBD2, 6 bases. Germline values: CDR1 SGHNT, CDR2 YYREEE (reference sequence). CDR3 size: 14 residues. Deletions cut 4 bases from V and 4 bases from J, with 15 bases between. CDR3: CASSRGLATYEQYF. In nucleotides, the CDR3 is TGTGCCAGCAGCCGAGGGCTAGCGACTTACGAGCAGTACTTC.

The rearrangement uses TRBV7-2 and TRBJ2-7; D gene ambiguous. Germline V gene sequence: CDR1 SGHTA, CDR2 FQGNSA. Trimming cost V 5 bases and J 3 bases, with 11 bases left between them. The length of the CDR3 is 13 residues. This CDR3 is CASSPFQYYEQYF. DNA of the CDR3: TGTGCCAGCAGCCCTTTCCAGTACTACGAGCAGTACTTC.

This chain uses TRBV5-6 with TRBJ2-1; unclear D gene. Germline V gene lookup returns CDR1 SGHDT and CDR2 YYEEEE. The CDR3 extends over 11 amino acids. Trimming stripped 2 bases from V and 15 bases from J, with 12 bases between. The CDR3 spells CASSLGLSRFF. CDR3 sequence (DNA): TGTGCCAGCAGCTTAGGGTTATCACGGTTCTTC.

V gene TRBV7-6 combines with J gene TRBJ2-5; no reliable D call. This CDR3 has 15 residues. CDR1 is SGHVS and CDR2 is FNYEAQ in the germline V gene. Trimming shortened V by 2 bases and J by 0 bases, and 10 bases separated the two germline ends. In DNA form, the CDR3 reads TGTGCCAGCAGCTTACTGGCGGTAAACCAAGAGACCCAGTACTTC. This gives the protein CASSLLAVNQETQYF.

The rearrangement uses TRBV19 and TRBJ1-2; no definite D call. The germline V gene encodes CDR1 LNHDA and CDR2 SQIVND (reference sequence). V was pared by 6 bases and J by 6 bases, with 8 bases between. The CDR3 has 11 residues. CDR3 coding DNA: TGTGCCAGTAGAGTTGAGGATGGCTACACCTTC. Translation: CASRVEDGYTF. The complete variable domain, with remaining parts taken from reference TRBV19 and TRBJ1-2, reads DGGITQSPKYLFRKEGQNVTLSCEQNLNHDAMYWYRQDPGQGLRLIYYSQIVNDFQKGDIAEGYSVSREKKESFPLTVTSAQKNPTAFYLCASRVEDGYTFGSGTRLTVV.